These T cell receptor beta chains were read from a single sample in a study of T cells in Graves' hyperthyroidism and ophthalmopathy. TCRdb re-analysed the multiplex PCR reads in MiXCR, keeping a single row per CDR3 protein. The sample consists of fewer than 300,000 distinct CDR3 sequences, 25% to 30% of them appearing once. The specimen sequenced was blood. The origin of the receptors is a man between 40 and 49 years old with Graves' hyperthyroidism that later progressed to Graves' ophthalmopathy. Each CDR3 is given with its conserved first and last residue. D genes are given only for firm matches. The listing skips clone size in some rows; elsewhere it reads once, few, many or a size class.

v_call	clone_size	d_call	j_call	cdr3_nt	cdr3_aa
TRBV5-1	few	TRBD1	TRBJ2-2	TGCGCCAGCAGCTGGGGACAGGGGGTCACCGGGGAGCTGTTTTTT	CASSWGQGVTGELFF
TRBV18	many	NA	TRBJ1-5	TGTGCCAGCTCGGAGCTTATCCGGTCGGGTCAGCCCCAGCATTTT	CASSELIRSGQPQHF
TRBV7-9	NA	NA	TRBJ1-1	TGTGCCAGCAGCGTCCTGGACAGCCTGAACACTGAAGCTTTCTTT	CASSVLDSLNTEAFF
TRBV4-1	many	TRBD1	TRBJ1-1	TGCGCCAGCAGCCAGGGACAGTACACTGAAGCTTTCTTT	CASSQGQYTEAFF
TRBV6-4	once	NA	TRBJ1-6	TGTGCCAGCAGTGTAGTCGGAGATTCACCCCTCCACTTT	CASSVVGDSPLHF
TRBV12-3/TRBV12-4	many	NA	TRBJ2-2	TGTGCCAGCACCCTGGGGGGGGGCTCCGGGGAGCTGTTTTTT	CASTLGGGSGELFF
TRBV29-1	many	TRBD1	TRBJ1-5	TGCAGCGTTACTTTCCCCGGGACAGGGAATCAGCCCCAGCATTTT	CSVTFPGTGNQPQHF
TRBV6-1	NA	NA	TRBJ2-7	TGTGCCAGCACGACTGACCCGTACGAGCAGTACTTC	CASTTDPYEQYF
TRBV11-2	NA	NA	TRBJ2-7	TGTGCCAGCAGCTACGGCAGGGGATCCTACGAGCAGTACTTC	CASSYGRGSYEQYF
TRBV19	NA	NA	TRBJ2-7	TGTGCCAGTAGTGCTAGCGCCTACGAGCAGTACTTC	CASSASAYEQYF
TRBV30	many	NA	TRBJ1-1	TGTGCCTGGAGTCCGGGACCGGTTGAAGCTTTCTTT	CAWSPGPVEAFF
TRBV27	NA	NA	TRBJ1-5	TGTGCCAGCAGTATAACAGGGTTCGGCAATCAGCCCCAGCATTTT	CASSITGFGNQPQHF
TRBV7-7	NA	TRBD1	TRBJ2-5	TGTGCTAGCAGCTCCCAGGGGGTCGGGGAGACCCAGTACTTC	CASSSQGVGETQYF
TRBV7-2	many	NA	TRBJ2-5	TGTGCCAGCAGGGGAGAGGGGGGGCGACGACCCAAAGAGACCCAGTACTTC	CASRGEGGRRPKETQYF
TRBV11-2	NA	NA	TRBJ2-5	TGTGCCAGCAGGGCGGTAGGGAAAGAGACCCAGTACTTC	CASRAVGKETQYF
TRBV6-2/TRBV6-3	many	TRBD1	TRBJ1-2	TGTGCCAGCACCGCCAGGGGACAGAAGACTTATGGCTACACCTTC	CASTARGQKTYGYTF
TRBV20-1	many	NA	TRBJ2-4	TGCAGTGCTAGGGTTAACAGGGAGGGGGCCAAAAACATTCAGTACTTC	CSARVNREGAKNIQYF
TRBV10-3	many	TRBD2	TRBJ2-7	TGTGCCATCAGCAAGCGGGAGGGGTACGAGCAGTACTTC	CAISKREGYEQYF
TRBV11-2	NA	NA	TRBJ2-7	TGTGCCAGCAGCTTGGGTTGGGTTCGGCCCGAGCAGTACTTC	CASSLGWVRPEQYF
TRBV28	many	NA	TRBJ1-3	TGTGCCAGCAGAGCTCTCACAGGGCTAGTAGGAAACACCATATATTTT	CASRALTGLVGNTIYF
TRBV6-1	many	TRBD1	TRBJ1-2	TGTGCCAGCGGACAGGGTCATGGCTACACCTTC	CASGQGHGYTF
TRBV7-3	few	NA	TRBJ2-7	TGTGCCAGCAGCCCAGACGGGGGTTCCTACGAGCAGTACTTC	CASSPDGGSYEQYF
TRBV12-3/TRBV12-4	many	NA	TRBJ2-5	TGTGCCAGCAGTTTCGCGGCCAAAGAGACCCAGTACTTC	CASSFAAKETQYF